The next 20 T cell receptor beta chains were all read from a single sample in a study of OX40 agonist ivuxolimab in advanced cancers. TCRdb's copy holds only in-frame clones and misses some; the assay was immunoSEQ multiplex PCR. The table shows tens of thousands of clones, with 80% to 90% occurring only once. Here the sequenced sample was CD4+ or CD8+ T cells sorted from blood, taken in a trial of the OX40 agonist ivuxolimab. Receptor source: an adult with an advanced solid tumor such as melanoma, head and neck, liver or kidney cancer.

The CDR3, as DNA: TGTGCCAGCAGCTCCCTGACTCCGCGGGAGCAGTTCTTC. Encoded protein: CASSSLTPREQFF. The J gene is TRBJ2-1, the V gene TRBV7-9; D not resolved. The length of the CDR3 is 13 residues. Germline V gives CDR1 SEHNR, CDR2 FQNEAQ (reference sequence). Trimming stripped 4 bases from V and 10 bases from J, with 14 bases between.

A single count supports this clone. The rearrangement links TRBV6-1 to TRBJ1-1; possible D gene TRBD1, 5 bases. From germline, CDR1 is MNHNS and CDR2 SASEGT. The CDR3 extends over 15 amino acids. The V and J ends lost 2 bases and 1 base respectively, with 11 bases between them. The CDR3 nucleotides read TGTGCCAGCAGTGAACTGACAGCCGGGAACACTGAAGCTTTCTTT. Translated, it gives CASSELTAGNTEAFF.

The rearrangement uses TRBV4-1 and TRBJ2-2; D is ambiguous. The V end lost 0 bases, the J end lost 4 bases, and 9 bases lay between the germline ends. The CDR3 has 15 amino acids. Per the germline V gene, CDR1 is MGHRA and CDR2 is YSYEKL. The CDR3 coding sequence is TGCGCCAGCAGCCAAGATCTAAGGGTCACCGGGGAGCTGTTTTTT. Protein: CASSQDLRVTGELFF.

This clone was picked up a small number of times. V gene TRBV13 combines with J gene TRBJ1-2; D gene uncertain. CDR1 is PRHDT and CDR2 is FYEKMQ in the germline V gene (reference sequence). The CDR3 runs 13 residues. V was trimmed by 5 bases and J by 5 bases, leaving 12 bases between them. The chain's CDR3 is CASSRGGNYGYTF. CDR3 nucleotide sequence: TGTGCCAGCAGCCGAGGAGGAAATTATGGCTACACCTTC.

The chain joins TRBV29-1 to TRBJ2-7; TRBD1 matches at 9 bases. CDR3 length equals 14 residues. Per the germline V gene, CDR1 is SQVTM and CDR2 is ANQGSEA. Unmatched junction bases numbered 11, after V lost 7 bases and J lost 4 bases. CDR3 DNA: TGCAGCGCTTGCCTGGGACAGGGTACATACGAGCAGTACTTC. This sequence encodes CSACLGQGTYEQYF.

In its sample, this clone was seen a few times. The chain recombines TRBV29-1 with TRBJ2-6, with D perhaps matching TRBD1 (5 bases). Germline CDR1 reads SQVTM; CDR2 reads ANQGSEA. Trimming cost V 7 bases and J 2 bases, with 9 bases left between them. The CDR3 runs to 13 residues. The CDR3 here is CSARQPGANVLTF. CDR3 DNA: TGCAGCGCCCGACAGCCTGGGGCCAACGTCCTGACTTTC.

The CDR3 nucleotides read TGTGCCACCGACAGAGGGCGAAACACTGAAGCTTTCTTT. This gives the protein CATDRGRNTEAFF. J is TRBJ1-1 and V is TRBV6-6; D is possibly TRBD1 (5 bases). Germline CDR1 is MNHNY and CDR2 is SVGAGI (reference sequence). The CDR3 covers 13 residues. V was clipped by 10 bases and J by 2 bases, with 14 bases between them.

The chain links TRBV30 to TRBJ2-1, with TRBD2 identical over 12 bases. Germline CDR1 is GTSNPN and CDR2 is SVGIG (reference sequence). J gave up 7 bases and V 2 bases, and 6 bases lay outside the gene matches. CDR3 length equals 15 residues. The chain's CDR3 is CAWSKLAGGVNEQFF. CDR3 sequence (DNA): TGTGCCTGGAGTAAACTAGCGGGGGGTGTGAATGAGCAGTTCTTC.

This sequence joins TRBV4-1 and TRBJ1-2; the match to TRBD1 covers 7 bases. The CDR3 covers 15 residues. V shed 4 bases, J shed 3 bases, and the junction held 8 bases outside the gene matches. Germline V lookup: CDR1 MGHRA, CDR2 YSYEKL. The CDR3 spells CASSPGRGLDYGYTF. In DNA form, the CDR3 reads TGCGCCAGCAGCCCCGGGAGGGGGCTTGACTATGGCTACACCTTC.

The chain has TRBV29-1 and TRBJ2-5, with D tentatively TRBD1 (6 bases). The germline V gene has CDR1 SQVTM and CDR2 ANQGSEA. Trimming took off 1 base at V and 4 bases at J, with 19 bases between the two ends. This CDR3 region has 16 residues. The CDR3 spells CSVEGPLQGWRETQYF. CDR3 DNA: TGCAGCGTTGAAGGCCCCCTACAGGGTTGGAGAGAGACCCAGTACTTC.

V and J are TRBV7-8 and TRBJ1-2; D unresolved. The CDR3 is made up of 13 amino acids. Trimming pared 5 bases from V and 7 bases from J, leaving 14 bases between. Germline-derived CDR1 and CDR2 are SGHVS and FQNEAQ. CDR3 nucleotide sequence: TGTGCCAGCAGCCCCAGTCGGGAGATTGGCTACACCTTC. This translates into CASSPSREIGYTF. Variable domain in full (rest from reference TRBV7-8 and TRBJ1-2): GAGVSQSPRYKVAKRGQDVALRCDPISGHVSLFWYQQALGQGPEFLTYFQNEAQLDKSGLPSDRFFAERPEGSVSTLKIQRTQQEDSAVYLCASSPSREIGYTFGSGTRLTVV.

The CDR3 spells CATSRGRAGSEKLFF. The DNA for the CDR3 is TGTGCCACCAGCAGAGGGAGGGCAGGATCAGAAAAACTGTTTTTT. This chain connects TRBV15 to TRBJ1-4; no firm D call. CDR1 is LNHNV and CDR2 is YYDKDF in the germline V gene (reference sequence). The CDR3 is made up of 15 amino acids. With 1 base removed from V and 8 bases from J, the gap between germline ends came to 14 bases.

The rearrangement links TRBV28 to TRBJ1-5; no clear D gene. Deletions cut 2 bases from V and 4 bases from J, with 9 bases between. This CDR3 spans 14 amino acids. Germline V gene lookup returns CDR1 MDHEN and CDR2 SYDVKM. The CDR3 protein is CASSLGGQNQPQHF. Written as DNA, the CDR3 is TGTGCCAGCAGTTTAGGAGGGCAGAATCAGCCCCAGCATTTT. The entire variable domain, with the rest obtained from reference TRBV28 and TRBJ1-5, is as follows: DVKVTQSSRYLVKRTGEKVFLECVQDMDHENMFWYRQDPGLGLRLIYFSYDVKMKEKGDIPEGYSVSREKKERFSLILESASTNQTSMYLCASSLGGQNQPQHFGDGTRLSIL.

The CDR3 coding sequence is TGTGCCAGCCGGACAGGTTTCCAATTGGGCTATGGCTACACCTTC. Translating it yields CASRTGFQLGYGYTF. The chain joins TRBV6-1 to TRBJ1-2; 7 bases align to TRBD1. Trimming at V came to 8 bases and at J to 4 bases, leaving 13 bases not matched to a gene. The length of the CDR3 is 15 residues. The V gene's germline CDR1 is MNHNS and CDR2 SASEGT.

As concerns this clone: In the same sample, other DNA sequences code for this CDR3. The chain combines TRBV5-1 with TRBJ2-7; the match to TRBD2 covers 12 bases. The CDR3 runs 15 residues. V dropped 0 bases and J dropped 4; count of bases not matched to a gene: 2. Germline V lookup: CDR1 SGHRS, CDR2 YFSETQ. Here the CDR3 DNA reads TGCGCCAGCAGCTTGGGGACTAGCGGGGTTTACGAGCAGTACTTC. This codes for CASSLGTSGVYEQYF.

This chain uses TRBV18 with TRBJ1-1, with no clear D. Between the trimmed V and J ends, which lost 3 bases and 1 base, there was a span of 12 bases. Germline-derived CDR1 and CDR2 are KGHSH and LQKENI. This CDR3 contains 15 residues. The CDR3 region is CASSPTTATNTEAFF. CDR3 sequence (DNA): TGTGCCAGCTCACCGACGACGGCAACGAACACTGAAGCTTTCTTT.

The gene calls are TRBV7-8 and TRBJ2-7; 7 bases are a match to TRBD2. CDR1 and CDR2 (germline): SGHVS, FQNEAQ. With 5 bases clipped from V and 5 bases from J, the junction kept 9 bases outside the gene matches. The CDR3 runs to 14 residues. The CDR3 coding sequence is TGTGCCAGCAGCAGGCCGAGCGGGGTCAACGAGCAGTACTTC. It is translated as CASSRPSGVNEQYF.

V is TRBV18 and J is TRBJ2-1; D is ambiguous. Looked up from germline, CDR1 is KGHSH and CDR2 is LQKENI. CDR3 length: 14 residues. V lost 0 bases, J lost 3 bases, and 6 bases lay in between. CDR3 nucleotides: TGTGCCAGCTCACCACCTGGGGTCTACAATGAGCAGTTCTTC. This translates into CASSPPGVYNEQFF.

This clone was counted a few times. This CDR3 is CSGYTGGTGELFF. The CDR3 nucleotides are TGCAGCGGGTACACCGGGGGGACCGGGGAGCTGTTTTTT. The chain carries TRBV29-1 and TRBJ2-2; 7 bases fit TRBD2. Germline V lookup: CDR1 SQVTM, CDR2 ANQGSEA. This CDR3 has 13 residues. V dropped 7 bases and J dropped 5; count of bases not matched to a gene: 7.

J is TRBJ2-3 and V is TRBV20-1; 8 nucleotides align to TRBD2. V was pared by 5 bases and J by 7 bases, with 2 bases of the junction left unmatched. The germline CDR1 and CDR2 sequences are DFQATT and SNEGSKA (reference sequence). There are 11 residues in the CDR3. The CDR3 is CSAVAGHTQYF. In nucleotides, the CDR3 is TGCAGTGCTGTAGCGGGGCATACGCAGTATTTT.